Presented here are 29 T cell receptor beta chains from one specimen sequenced in a study of PD-1 blockade in classical Hodgkin lymphoma. Each of the patients experienced relapse following autologous stem cell transplantation, and their brentuximab vedotin exposure differed. Method: immunoSEQ multiplex PCR; TCRdb's copy keeps in-frame clones and lacks some. This table has roughly 38,000 clones, about 86% appearing once. Specimen: peripheral blood mononuclear cells (PBMCs), collected before the second cycle of nivolumab. The receptors derive from a human donor with classical Hodgkin lymphoma.

The J gene is TRBJ1-2, the V gene TRBV13; tentatively, D is TRBD1 (5 bases). There are 14 residues in the CDR3. CDR1 is PRHDT and CDR2 is FYEKMQ in the germline V gene (reference sequence). Trimming took 3 bases from V and 2 from J, leaving 10 bases between them. CDR3 sequence (DNA): TGTGCCAGCAGCTTGTATCAGGGCAACTATGGCTACACCTTC. Its translation: CASSLYQGNYGYTF. The variable domain in full, with the rest retrieved from reference TRBV13 and TRBJ1-2, is AAGVIQSPRHLIKEKRETATLKCYPIPRHDTVYWYQQGPGQDPQFLISFYEKMQSDKGSIPDRFSAQQFSDYHSELNMSSLELGDSALYFCASSLYQGNYGYTFGSGTRLTVV.

This sequence joins TRBV6-5 and TRBJ2-7; perhaps TRBD1 as D (6 bases). The length of the CDR3 is 13 residues. CDR1 is MNHEY, CDR2 SVGAGI, per germline. The ends were cut back, 5 bases at V and 2 bases at J, with 10 bases in the middle. The chain's CDR3 is CASSATGTYEQYF. CDR3 DNA: TGTGCCAGCAGTGCGACAGGCACCTACGAGCAGTACTTC.

This clone was picked up one time. The rearrangement uses TRBV11-3 and TRBJ2-1; either TRBD1 or TRBD2 may supply D (6 bases each). Trimming removed 5 bases from V and 7 bases from J, with 15 bases in between. CDR1 is SGHNT, CDR2 YENEEA, per germline. The CDR3 runs to 14 residues. The CDR3 spells CASSPRDITNEQFF. The CDR3 DNA reads TGTGCCAGCAGCCCGCGGGACATAACGAATGAGCAGTTCTTC.

This chain connects TRBV14 to TRBJ2-1; 9 nucleotides agree with TRBD1. CDR1 is SGHDN, CDR2 FVKESK, per germline. This CDR3 has 15 residues. Losses at the gene ends were 4 bases for V and 2 bases for J; bases not matched to a gene: 3. The CDR3 region is CASSPGQGPYNEQFF. For the CDR3, the DNA is TGTGCCAGCAGCCCGGGACAGGGCCCCTACAATGAGCAGTTCTTC.

The chain links TRBV27 to TRBJ2-5; 9 positions agree with TRBD1. J lost 4 bases, V lost 5 bases, and 11 bases had no gene match. CDR1 and CDR2 (germline): MNHEY, SMNVEV (reference sequence). CDR3 length equals 16 residues. CDR3 nucleotide sequence: TGTGCCAGCAGTCAAATGGGGGGACAGGGATTAGAGACCCAGTACTTC. Translation: CASSQMGGQGLETQYF.

In this sample, this clone turned up a few times. The chain carries TRBV9 and TRBJ2-3; TRBD1 matches at 8 bases. V gave up 1 base and J gave up 1 base; unmatched junction bases: 5. The CDR3 covers 16 residues. Germline V lookup: CDR1 SGDLS, CDR2 YYNGEE. The CDR3 DNA follows: TGTGCCAGCAGCGTAACCCCGGGACAGGGCACAGATACGCAGTATTTT. Translating it yields CASSVTPGQGTDTQYF.

The V gene is TRBV5-1, the J gene TRBJ2-4; D call uncertain. The V end was cut by 0 bases, the J end by 0 bases, with 16 bases between. Germline values: CDR1 SGHRS, CDR2 YFSETQ. This CDR3 has 18 amino acids. Here the CDR3 reads CASSLGDPWQLAKNIQYF. The CDR3 region has the DNA TGCGCCAGCAGCTTGGGTGATCCATGGCAGCTAGCCAAAAACATTCAGTACTTC.

This clone has just one count. The CDR3 DNA reads TGTGCCAGCAGCCTGGGACTGATCCAAGAGACCCAGTACTTC. It codes for CASSLGLIQETQYF. The V gene is TRBV6-1, the J gene TRBJ2-5; possibly TRBD2 for D (6 bases). V dropped 6 bases and J dropped 1 base, with 12 bases sitting between them. The CDR3 sequence is 14 residues long. Germline-derived CDR1 and CDR2 are MNHNS and SASEGT.

V is TRBV7-2 and J is TRBJ1-1, with D hard to call. Per germline, CDR1 SGHTA and CDR2 FQGNSA. The CDR3 consists of 14 residues. The V gene lost 5 bases and the J gene lost 1 base, with 11 bases spanning the gap. In DNA form, the CDR3 reads TGTGCCAGCAGCACAGCCAGACAGAACACTGAAGCTTTCTTT. Encoded protein: CASSTARQNTEAFF.

This chain connects TRBV19 to TRBJ1-1, with 8 bases fitting TRBD1. There are 16 residues in the CDR3. Germline lookup yields CDR1 LNHDA and CDR2 SQIVND (reference sequence). The V segment lost 4 bases and the J segment 1 base; nucleotides outside the gene matches: 8. The CDR3 protein is CASSRRTGTGNTEAFF. CDR3 DNA: TGTGCCAGTAGTAGACGGACAGGGACGGGGAACACTGAAGCTTTCTTT.

J is TRBJ1-5 and V is TRBV28; 7 bases fit TRBD1. CDR1 and CDR2 (germline): MDHEN, SYDVKM. The CDR3 is 18 residues long. V dropped 6 bases and J dropped 0; count of bases not matched to a gene: 14. CDR3 in amino acids: CASSLGQVAGYSNQPQHF. CDR3 DNA: TGTGCCAGCAGCCTTGGACAGGTCGCGGGGTATAGCAATCAGCCCCAGCATTTT.

This clone was picked up one time. The CDR3 DNA reads as TGTGCCAGCAGTTTCGACAGGGGGAATGGCTACACCTTC. This gives the protein CASSFDRGNGYTF. The chain carries TRBV28 and TRBJ1-2; 9 nucleotides align to TRBD1. Germline CDR1 MDHEN, CDR2 SYDVKM. The trim removed 3 bases at V and 6 bases at J, leaving 2 bases unmatched. The CDR3 spans 13 residues.

This chain connects TRBV11-3 to TRBJ2-7; 8 bases align to TRBD2. This CDR3 has 16 residues. Germline CDR1 reads SGHNT; CDR2 reads YENEEA. The V segment lost 4 bases and the J segment 2 bases; nucleotides outside the gene matches: 10. CDR3: CASSSRLAKVPYEQYF. For the CDR3, the DNA is TGTGCCAGCAGCTCCAGACTAGCGAAAGTTCCCTACGAGCAGTACTTC.

This clone was observed a single time. The genes are TRBV5-1 and TRBJ1-5; 9 nucleotides match TRBD1. J gave up 2 bases and V 4 bases, and 10 bases lay outside the gene matches. This CDR3 region has 17 residues. Germline lookup yields CDR1 SGHRS and CDR2 YFSETQ. The CDR3 spells CASSPGTGLEGNQPQHF. CDR3 nucleotide sequence: TGCGCCAGCAGCCCCGGGACAGGGTTGGAAGGCAATCAGCCCCAGCATTTT.

This chain uses TRBV19 with TRBJ2-1; 13 bases fit TRBD2. The CDR3 covers 18 residues. V lost 8 bases to trimming and J lost 0 bases; unmatched junction nucleotides: 10. Germline CDR1 reads LNHDA; CDR2 reads SQIVND (reference sequence). This chain's CDR3 is CASRGLAGALFSYNEQFF. The CDR3 bases are TGTGCCAGTCGCGGACTAGCGGGAGCGCTTTTCTCCTACAATGAGCAGTTCTTC.

The chain combines TRBV6-5 with TRBJ2-1; D gene uncertain. The CDR3 sequence is 14 residues long. Germline CDR1 and CDR2: MNHEY and SVGAGI. V lost 0 bases to trimming and J lost 3 bases, with 6 bases between them. The CDR3 is CASSYSPSYNEQFF. As DNA, the CDR3 is TGTGCCAGCAGTTACTCGCCTAGCTACAATGAGCAGTTCTTC.

The CDR3 protein is CASSLGRTEAFF. The CDR3 DNA sequence: TGCGCCAGCAGCCTCGGCCGGACAGAAGCTTTCTTT. The rearrangement joins TRBV4-1 to TRBJ1-1, with D possibly being TRBD1 (5 bases). Trimming shortened V by 4 bases and J by 8 bases, and 11 bases separated the two germline ends. CDR1 is MGHRA, CDR2 YSYEKL, per germline. The length of the CDR3 is 12 residues.

This clone occurred once. A read error may produce the germline difference seen at one junction end. This specimen includes other DNA sequences encoding the same CDR3. The CDR3 region is CASSFLAGGNNEQFF. DNA of the CDR3: TGCGCCAGCAGCTTCCTAGCGGGAGGGAACAATGAGCAATTCTTC. The gene calls are TRBV5-1 and TRBJ2-1; TRBD2 matches at 12 bases. From germline, CDR1 is SGHRS and CDR2 YFSETQ. This CDR3 has 15 amino acids.

The gene calls are TRBV11-2 and TRBJ2-1, with TRBD2 identical over 7 bases. The V segment lost 0 bases and the J segment 3 bases; nucleotides outside the gene matches: 5. The CDR3 runs to 16 residues. Germline V lookup: CDR1 SGHAT, CDR2 FQNNGV. In DNA form, the CDR3 reads TGTGCCAGCAGCTTAGATTTCCAGCGGGGCTACAATGAGCAGTTCTTC. Residues: CASSLDFQRGYNEQFF.

The chain uses TRBV7-8 and TRBJ2-3; 8 bases are a match to TRBD1. The CDR3 runs to 14 residues. Unmatched junction bases numbered 5, after V lost 4 bases and J lost 5 bases. Germline V gene lookup returns CDR1 SGHVS and CDR2 FQNEAQ. In DNA form, the CDR3 reads TGTGCCAGCAGCTCAGACAGGGGAGGAGATACGCAGTATTTT. Its protein product is CASSSDRGGDTQYF.

The rearrangement links TRBV7-9 to TRBJ2-1, with D tentatively TRBD1 or TRBD2 (6 bases each). CDR1 and CDR2 (germline): SEHNR, FQNEAQ (reference sequence). This CDR3 has 15 residues. Trimming pared 11 bases from V and 1 base from J, leaving 18 bases between. The CDR3, as DNA: TGTGCCTCGGTCGGGGGCGCTAAGTCCTACAATGAGCAGTTCTTC. This encodes CASVGGAKSYNEQFF.

The rearrangement uses TRBV10-3 and TRBJ2-3; 12 positions match TRBD2. The J segment lost 1 base and the V segment lost 1 base, leaving 0 bases of the junction unmatched. Germline V gene lookup returns CDR1 ENHRY and CDR2 SYGVKD. CDR3 length: 16 amino acids. In DNA, the CDR3 is TGTGCCATCAGTGAGTGGACTAGCGGGGGCACAGATACGCAGTATTTT. Amino acid sequence: CAISEWTSGGTDTQYF.

This sequence joins TRBV7-8 and TRBJ2-7; 9 bases agree with TRBD2. This CDR3 comprises 16 residues. Germline CDR1 SGHVS, CDR2 FQNEAQ. Losses at the gene ends were 5 bases for V and 0 bases for J; bases not matched to a gene: 8. Written as DNA, the CDR3 is TGTGCCAGCAGCCCACTAGCGGGTCAGAGCTCCTACGAGCAGTACTTC. Translation: CASSPLAGQSSYEQYF.

The rearrangement links TRBV5-1 to TRBJ1-3, with 7 bases matching TRBD1. Germline CDR1 and CDR2: SGHRS and YFSETQ. The length of the CDR3 is 13 residues. Trimming took 2 bases from V and 6 from J; bases not matched to a gene: 2. Written as DNA, the CDR3 is TGCGCCAGCAGCTTCACAGGGGAAAACACCATATATTTT. Translating gives CASSFTGENTIYF.

The rearrangement uses TRBV6-1 and TRBJ1-4; TRBD1 agrees at 11 bases. The V segment lost 6 bases and the J segment 6 bases; nucleotides outside the gene matches: 3. CDR3 length: 14 amino acids. CDR1 is MNHNS, CDR2 SASEGT, per germline. As DNA, the CDR3 is TGTGCCAGCAGCGGGACAGGGGGTTATGAAAAACTGTTTTTT. This encodes CASSGTGGYEKLFF.

V usage is TRBV4-2 and J usage is TRBJ2-5, with 10 nucleotides matching TRBD2. This CDR3 contains 16 residues. CDR1 is LGHNA and CDR2 is YNFKEQ in the germline V gene. V lost 0 bases and J lost 5; bases outside the gene matches: 6. For the CDR3, the DNA is TGTGCCAGCAGCCAAGAGAGCGGGAGGGCCAGGGAGACCCAGTACTTC. It is translated as CASSQESGRARETQYF.

For the CDR3, the DNA is TGTGCCAGCAGTGTCACGTTTCCAGTTAGCAATCAGCCCCAGCATTTT. Translated, it gives CASSVTFPVSNQPQHF. V and J are TRBV27 and TRBJ1-5; unclear D gene. Germline CDR1 and CDR2: MNHEY and SMNVEV (reference sequence). The CDR3 contains 16 residues. Trimming cost V 5 bases and J 0 bases, with 14 bases left between them.

The chain uses TRBV19 and TRBJ2-1, with D maybe TRBD2 (7 bases). Trimming left V 4 bases short and J 2 bases short, with 18 bases between. Germline lookup yields CDR1 LNHDA and CDR2 SQIVND (reference sequence). This CDR3 has 17 residues. In DNA, the CDR3 is TGTGCCAGTAGTACAACAGGGAGGGGCGTCCCCTACAATGAGCAGTTCTTC. Its protein is CASSTTGRGVPYNEQFF.

The rearrangement joins TRBV6-5 to TRBJ1-2; D ambiguous. V was trimmed by 0 bases and J by 5 bases, leaving 7 bases between them. CDR1 is MNHEY and CDR2 is SVGAGI in the germline V gene. The CDR3 consists of 13 residues. The CDR3 protein is CASSYSSNYGYTF. CDR3 bases: TGTGCCAGCAGTTACTCGAGTAATTATGGCTACACCTTC.